This T cell receptor beta chain is from a study of cytomegalovirus exposure and HLA in healthy donors. CDR3 length: 18 amino acids. V lost 2 bases and J lost 2; bases outside the gene matches: 10. Germline V gene sequence: CDR1 SGHTA, CDR2 FQGTGA. PCR involved 60 Vbeta and 13 Jbeta primers. The method was immunoSEQ multiplex PCR; TCRdb's version includes in-frame clones alone and lacks a portion of them. The sample holds 150,000 to 200,000 clones, roughly four fifths seen once. Material: PBMCs. The source is a male donor in good health and CMV-seronegative. The chain employs TRBV7-3 and TRBJ1-3; 9 nucleotides align to TRBD1. The chain's CDR3 is CASSLGVGGTGTGNTIYF. The CDR3 bases are TGTGCCAGCAGCTTAGGGGTCGGCGGGACAGGGACTGGAAACACCATATATTTT.